This TCR beta chain comes out of a study of vaccination and CD4 T cells after COVID-19. Study details: Overlapping SARS-CoV-2, HCoV-NL63, HCoV-OC43 and HCoV-229E spike peptides were used to stimulate cells. Cultures acting as controls obtained a CEFX pool, an HIV-1 Nef pool, or no peptide.

The Oncomine TCR Beta short-read assay sequenced DNA from cultured CD4+ T cells. TCRdb reprocessed the PCR reads via MiXCR and lists one record per CDR3 protein. The sample has 20,000 to 25,000 distinct CDR3 sequences, over 40% seen once. Time point of the sample: late sampling 161 to 241 days after vaccination in a few convalescent patients. Specified treatment: approximately 9-day PBMC culture with coronavirus spike peptide pools or control peptides (ViraFEST assay). ViraFEST expanded antigen-specific T cells with peptide pools, then sequenced TCRs. As for this clonotype: Its target is unknown. At one end the junction does not follow the germline gene, possibly because of a read error.

This clonotype was obtained from a human donor who had recovered from COVID-19. This material consisted of CD4+ T cells from blood, cultured in vitro, taken about 7 months after SARS-CoV-2 vaccination.

CDR3 bases: TGTGCCAGCAGTTCCGCGGGCCTTAGAGGGGCGGAGCCGTACTTC. Translating gives CASSSAGLRGAEPYF. The V gene is TRBV6-5, the J gene TRBJ2-7; perhaps D is TRBD1 or TRBD2 (5 bases each). Germline CDR1 reads MNHEY; CDR2 reads SVGAGI. The CDR3 runs 15 residues.